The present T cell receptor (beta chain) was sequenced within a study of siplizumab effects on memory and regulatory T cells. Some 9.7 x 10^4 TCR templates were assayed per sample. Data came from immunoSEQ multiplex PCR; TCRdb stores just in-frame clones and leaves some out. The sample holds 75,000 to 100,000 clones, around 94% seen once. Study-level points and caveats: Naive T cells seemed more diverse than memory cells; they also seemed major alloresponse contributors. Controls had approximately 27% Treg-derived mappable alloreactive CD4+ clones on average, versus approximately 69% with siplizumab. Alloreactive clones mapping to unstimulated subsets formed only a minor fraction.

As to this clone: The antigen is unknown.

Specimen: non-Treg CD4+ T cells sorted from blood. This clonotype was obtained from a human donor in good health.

In DNA, the CDR3 is TGCGCCAGCAGCCCCCGTGCTAGCGGGGGGGGTGAGACCCAGTACTTC. As protein: CASSPRASGGGETQYF. The V call is TRBV4-1, the J call TRBJ2-5, with 12 bases identical to TRBD2. CDR3 length: 16 amino acids. Germline V gene data show CDR1 as MGHRA and CDR2 as YSYEKL. V shed 4 bases, J shed 5 bases, and the junction held 8 bases outside the gene matches.